This T cell receptor beta chain stems from a study of beta chain features in type 1 diabetes. Overall study context: Cell yields, gender and age were similar in healthy donors and patients. Examination covered around 98 million sorted cells spanning all samples.

Markers CD45RO/CCR7/CD25/CD127/CD95/CD27 served to sort CD4+ naive, central memory, regulatory and stem cell-like memory cells. Concerning this clone itself: The antigen is unknown.

Findings of the study overall: Shorter TCRB CDR3s, moderately but significantly so, marked every one of the four CD4+ subsets in Type 1 diabetes patients.

The junction had 0 bases not matched to a gene; V was cut back by 1 base and J by 3 bases. This CDR3 is 13 amino acids long. Germline V lookup: CDR1 SQVTM, CDR2 ANQGSEA. The isolated RNA, all of it, was reverse transcribed, so expressed TCRB transcripts were what got sequenced. Produced via immunoSEQ multiplex PCR; TCRdb's table is partial and in-frame only. Among 280,000 or so clones, approximately 15% were seen once, and the ten largest hold around 0.015%. The chain has TRBV29-1 and TRBJ2-3; 8 bases line up with TRBD2. The sequenced sample was naive CD4+ T cells from blood. This receptor was obtained from a man between 18 and 35 years old with type 1 diabetes. The DNA of the CDR3 is TGCAGCGTTGAAGGACTAGCGACAGATACGCAGTATTTT. Its protein product is CSVEGLATDTQYF.